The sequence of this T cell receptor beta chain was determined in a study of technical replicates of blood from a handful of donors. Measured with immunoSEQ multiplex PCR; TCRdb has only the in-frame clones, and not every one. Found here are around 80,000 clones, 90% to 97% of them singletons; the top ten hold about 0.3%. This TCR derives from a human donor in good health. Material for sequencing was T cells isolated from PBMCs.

CDR3 in DNA: TGTGCCAGTAGTATCCACAGGGGGCCCTACGAGCAGTACTTC. Translated: CASSIHRGPYEQYF. The genes are TRBV19 and TRBJ2-7; 9 positions match TRBD1. CDR1 is LNHDA, CDR2 SQIVND, per germline (reference sequence). The length of the CDR3 is 14 residues. Trimming at V came to 3 bases and at J to 2 bases, leaving 2 bases not matched to a gene.